This note documents a single T cell receptor (beta chain) sequence. This sample is part of a study of cytomegalovirus exposure and HLA in healthy donors. Both 60 Vbeta primers and 13 Jbeta primers went into the PCR. The data were produced by immunoSEQ multiplex PCR, yet TCRdb's version contains in-frame clones alone and is incomplete. The sample gives 100,000 or so clones, about 66% of which show up once; about 2% is in the top ten. CDR3 length: 14 residues. Germline CDR1 is SGHTS and CDR2 is YDEGEE. Trimming left V 6 bases short and J 5 bases short, with 16 bases between. The rearrangement uses TRBV5-8 and TRBJ2-3; a possible D gene is TRBD1 (5 bases). Material for sequencing was PBMCs. The sequence came from a man under 40 in good health and CMV-seronegative. This chain's CDR3 is CASNKMTAIDTQYF. The DNA for the CDR3 is TGTGCCAGCAACAAAATGACAGCGATAGATACGCAGTATTTT.